Following are 11 T cell receptor beta chains from one sample sequenced in a study of human T cells and chemical hapten exposure. Time point here: pre-sensitization, week 0. The sample's treatment: therapeutic diphenylcyclopropenone sensitization with weekly scalp DPC. One entry per CDR3 protein, called by TCRdb with MiXCR from the RACE reads. This table holds a few hundred thousand distinct CDR3 sequences, about 5.4% found once. The source material was whole blood, sampled in connection with sensitization to the hapten diphenylcyclopropenone (DPC). Receptors were obtained from a woman aged 18 to 35 with alopecia areata. Some clones in this sample may be carry-over from other donors' samples.

This clonotype was observed a handful of times. The V call is TRBV10-3, the J call TRBJ1-4; 9 bases are a match to TRBD1. Per the germline V gene, CDR1 is ENHRY and CDR2 is SYGVKD. CDR3 size: 17 residues. The trim removed 6 bases at V and 5 bases at J, leaving 13 bases unmatched. In DNA form, the CDR3 reads TGTGCCATCAGGGCCGGGGCACCGGGACAGGGAAATGAAAAACTGTTTTTT. Its translation is CAIRAGAPGQGNEKLFF.

This clonotype was observed at least ten times. V and J are TRBV4-2 and TRBJ1-5; a weak D match, TRBD1 (6 bases). From germline, CDR1 is LGHNA and CDR2 YNFKEQ. V lost 0 bases, J lost 5 bases, and 11 bases lay in between. The CDR3 has 15 residues. The CDR3 nucleotides are TGTGCCAGCAGCCAAGAAGTGGGGGGCTATCAGCCCCAGCATTTT. This encodes CASSQEVGGYQPQHF.

In this sample, this clonotype turned up a few times. The V call is TRBV10-3, the J call TRBJ2-7; D unclear. The germline CDR1 and CDR2 sequences are ENHRY and SYGVKD. The CDR3 length is 13 residues. The ends were cut back, 4 bases at V and 2 bases at J, with 9 bases in the middle. CDR3 in amino acids: CAISGSLTYEQYF. DNA of the CDR3: TGTGCCATCAGTGGGTCCCTTACCTACGAGCAGTACTTC.

This clonotype was observed a few times. The chain recombines TRBV29-1 with TRBJ1-2; D gene uncertain. V lost 0 bases and J lost 4, with 15 bases in between. This CDR3 is 15 amino acids long. CDR1 and CDR2 (germline): SQVTM, ANQGSEA. CDR3 protein: CSVEDLQPIGYGYTF. DNA of the CDR3: TGCAGCGTTGAAGACCTCCAGCCGATTGGCTATGGCTACACCTTC.

This clonotype has more than one count but fewer than ten. V is TRBV7-2 and J is TRBJ1-3, with a possible D match to TRBD1 (6 bases). The germline CDR1 and CDR2 sequences are SGHTA and FQGNSA. This CDR3 spans 15 amino acids. V lost 1 base and J 3 bases, leaving 10 bases between the germline ends. CDR3 in amino acids: CASSLDSGVGNTIYF. The CDR3 DNA reads TGTGCCAGCAGCTTAGATTCAGGGGTTGGAAACACCATATATTTT.

There are a few counts of this clonotype. CDR3 sequence (DNA): TGTGCTAGTGGTTTGGTATTGGGACAGGGGATTGATGGCTACACCTTC. Translated, it gives CASGLVLGQGIDGYTF. The chain employs TRBV12-5 and TRBJ1-2; 10 bases map to TRBD1. The length of the CDR3 is 16 residues. V lost 0 bases to trimming and J lost 6 bases; unmatched junction nucleotides: 7. Germline V gene lookup returns CDR1 LGHNT and CDR2 FRNRAP.

The V and J genes are TRBV28 and TRBJ2-6, with 7 bases identical to TRBD1. Germline V gene lookup returns CDR1 MDHEN and CDR2 SYDVKM. V was pared by 6 bases and J by 2 bases, with 4 bases of the junction left unmatched. The CDR3 length is 15 residues. This chain's CDR3 is CASSTGAAGANVLTF. The CDR3 DNA reads TGTGCCAGCAGCACAGGGGCCGCTGGGGCCAACGTCCTGACTTTC.

This clonotype was detected a few times. The chain is built from TRBV10-3 and TRBJ1-4; 10 bases agree with TRBD1. Per the germline V gene, CDR1 is ENHRY and CDR2 is SYGVKD. The CDR3 sequence is 18 residues long. V was clipped by 3 bases and J by 5 bases; unmatched bases: 12. The DNA of the CDR3 is TGTGCCATCAGTGACACCAAGATCTCGACAGGGGGCAATGAAAAACTGTTTTTT. This codes for CAISDTKISTGGNEKLFF.

This clonotype was recorded at least ten times. This chain links TRBV4-3 with TRBJ1-1; TRBD1 is a possible D gene (5 bases). Germline V lookup: CDR1 LGHNA, CDR2 YSLEER. CDR3 size: 12 residues. Trimming cost V 0 bases and J 9 bases, with 8 bases left between them. The CDR3 DNA reads TGCGCCAGCAGCCAAGACCGGGGCCAAGCTTTCTTT. Translating gives CASSQDRGQAFF.

This clonotype was recorded a few times. The rearrangement links TRBV10-3 to TRBJ2-6, with D maybe TRBD1 (5 bases). Looked up from germline, CDR1 is ENHRY and CDR2 is SYGVKD. Trimming pared 5 bases from V and 2 bases from J, leaving 7 bases between. The CDR3 is 14 amino acids. The CDR3 sequence: CAISPGTGANVLTF. Written as DNA, the CDR3 is TGTGCCATCAGTCCAGGGACTGGGGCCAACGTCCTGACTTTC.

The J gene is TRBJ2-5, the V gene TRBV4-3; a possible D gene is TRBD2 (7 bases). The CDR3 length is 16 residues. Germline CDR1 and CDR2: LGHNA and YSLEER. V lost 0 bases to trimming and J lost 5 bases, with 16 bases between them. The CDR3 reads CASSQETGGREETQYF. The DNA for the CDR3 is TGCGCCAGCAGCCAAGAGACCGGGGGGCGCGAGGAGACCCAGTACTTC.